This T cell receptor beta chain emerged from a study of shared T cell receptors in the human thymus. Trimming removed 11 bases from V and 6 bases from J; junction bases left unmatched: 12. The CDR3 sequence is 14 residues long. Per germline, CDR1 SNHLY and CDR2 FYNNEI. This clone occurred once. TCRdb's table, derived via immunoSEQ multiplex PCR, lists solely in-frame clones and lacks some. This sample has hundreds of thousands of clones; over 75% occur once, and the top ten carry about 0.0094%. The data also belong to a second study, concerning human thymus T cells. According to that study: Healthy Finnish infants undergoing corrective surgery for congenital heart defects provided the donor material. Resections removed during corrective heart surgery provided the thymus tissue used. There were highly overlapping thymic repertoires among unrelated individuals, as related research reported.

Sequencing was done on a sample of thymocytes. This rearrangement joins TRBV2 to TRBJ2-2, with 7 bases aligning to TRBD2. The clonotype comes from a boy less than two years old with a congenital heart defect. Written as DNA, the CDR3 is TGTGCCTGCTCGACGGCGGGAGCGTCCGGGGAGCTGTTTTTT. Translation: CACSTAGASGELFF.